This T cell receptor beta chain stems from a study of cytomegalovirus exposure and HLA in healthy donors. Study summary: About 80 million unique TCRs, all from HLA-typed donors, were included in an early release of the data. Study-level findings and limits: What a later analysis reportedly showed was that an Asian-associated ancestry cluster had fewer N-insertions than the approximately 700-donor mean. Reported findings show TCR beta sequences accurately forecast HLA-A and HLA-B alleles in most subjects. Later analysis placed DRB1 highest and HLA-C lowest in TCR association rates, which differed by HLA locus.

This clone was observed a handful of times. Its specificity is unknown. It was with 60 Vbeta and 13 Jbeta primers that the PCR ran. Here immunoSEQ multiplex PCR was the method, and the copy in TCRdb shows in-frame clones only, minus some. The table has approximately 100,000 clones, about 75% seen once; the top ten hold 8.5% to 12%. CDR3 length: 16 residues. V lost 10 bases to trimming and J lost 3 bases, with 25 bases between them. Germline V CDR1 and CDR2: SGHNT, YYREEE (reference sequence). The sequenced sample consisted of PBMCs. The rearrangement links TRBV5-4 to TRBJ2-5; TRBD2 might be the D (6 bases). This sequence originates from a man aged 45-65 years in good health and CMV-seronegative. The CDR3 DNA is TGTGCCTCCAGCCAGGACGCGGGGTTCTCAAAAGAGACCCAGTACTTC. Residues: CASSQDAGFSKETQYF.